This is a list of T cell receptor beta chains from one sample in a study of cytotoxic CD8 clonotypes in ibrutinib-treated CLL. Clones were read by immunoSEQ multiplex PCR, and TCRdb kept only the in-frame ones, dropping some. The top ten hold roughly 5.7% of the sample, which has about 68,000 clones, around 65% seen once. The source material was PBMCs, sampled after 12 months of ibrutinib treatment. These TCRs come from a human donor with chronic lymphocytic leukemia. Each CDR3 is given with its conserved first and last residue. D genes are given only for firm matches. Not every row has a clone size; where given, it reads once, few, many or a size class.

J	D	V	size	length	DNA	CDR3
TRBJ2-7	NA	TRBV7-3	few	13	TGTGCCAGCAGTCGTGGAAGCTCCTACGAGCAGTACTTC	CASSRGSSYEQYF
TRBJ1-2	NA	TRBV6-4	NA	13	TGTGCCAGCAGTGTCGGCAGGGGCTATGGCTACACCTTC	CASSVGRGYGYTF
TRBJ2-7	TRBD1	TRBV27	once	15	TGTGCCAGCAGTGGGTCCGGGACAGGCTACTACGAGCAGTACTTC	CASSGSGTGYYEQYF
TRBJ2-2	NA	TRBV11-3	NA	15	TGTGCCAGCAGCCCCACTACGTTGGGCACCGGGGAGCTGTTTTTT	CASSPTTLGTGELFF
TRBJ2-3	NA	TRBV19	NA	15	TGTGCCAGTAGTCGGAGAGGGGGATCGTCAGATACGCAGTATTTT	CASSRRGGSSDTQYF
TRBJ2-7	TRBD1	TRBV7-8	NA	16	TGTGCCAGCAGCTTCCGCATCGACAGGGGGCATTACGAGCAGTACTTC	CASSFRIDRGHYEQYF
TRBJ2-5	NA	TRBV7-2	NA	14	TGTGCCAGCAGCCCTGGACTGCTCCAAGAGACCCAGTACTTC	CASSPGLLQETQYF
TRBJ1-3	NA	TRBV28	NA	17	TGTGCCAGCAGTACCCTGGGGCCAGCCGCCTCTGGAAACACCATATATTTT	CASSTLGPAASGNTIYF
TRBJ1-1	NA	TRBV19	few	15	TGTGCCAGTGAAATACAGGGTCGTTCGTACACTGAAGCTTTCTTT	CASEIQGRSYTEAFF
TRBJ2-1	NA	TRBV19	NA	14	TGTGCCAGTAGTCCCAGGGGAGGTGTCGATGAGCAGTTCTTC	CASSPRGGVDEQFF